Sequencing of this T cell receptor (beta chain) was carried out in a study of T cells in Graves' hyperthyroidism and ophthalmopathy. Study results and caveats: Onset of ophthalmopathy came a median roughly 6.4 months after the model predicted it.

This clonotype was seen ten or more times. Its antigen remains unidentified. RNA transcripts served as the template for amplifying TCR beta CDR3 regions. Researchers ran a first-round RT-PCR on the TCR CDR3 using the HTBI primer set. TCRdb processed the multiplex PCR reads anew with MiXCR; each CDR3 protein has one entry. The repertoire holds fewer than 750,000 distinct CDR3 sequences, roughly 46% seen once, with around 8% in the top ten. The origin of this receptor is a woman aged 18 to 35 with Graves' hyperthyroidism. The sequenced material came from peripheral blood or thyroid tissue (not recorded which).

The chain's CDR3 is CASSQRSPSYEQYF. The CDR3, as DNA: TGCGCCAGCAGCCAACGCTCGCCCTCCTACGAGCAGTACTTC. V gene TRBV4-1 combines with J gene TRBJ2-7; D ambiguous. Germline V gene lookup returns CDR1 MGHRA and CDR2 YSYEKL. CDR3 length equals 14 residues. V was pared by 2 bases and J by 0 bases, with 8 bases between.